This T cell receptor (beta chain) originates from a study of CXCR3-negative and CXCR3-positive naive CD8 T cells. Study results and limitations: Naive CXCR3-positive and CXCR3-negative cells shared TRBV-TRBJ usage; memory cells diverged. CD5 surface expression was similar among naive subsets, and TCR strength was estimated by inference from TRB CDR3 properties.

The libraries of TRB cDNA were prepared using 5' RACE with UMI labels. TCRdb re-called the 5' RACE reads; one entry per CDR3 protein, DNA not given. The repertoire table contains some 50,000 distinct CDR3 sequences. Concerning this clonotype: What it binds is unknown.

The CDR3 is 15 residues long. Germline V gene data show CDR1 as SQVTM and CDR2 as ANQGSEA. The material sequenced was naive CXCR3- CD8+ T cells from blood. Subset described: CD45RO-CCR7+CD27+CD95- naive CD8+ T cells lacking CXCR3 (TNR3-). The rearrangement links TRBV29-1 to TRBJ2-3; absent DNA, TCRdb's TRBD1 call cannot be checked. This TCR came from a human donor in good health. Some clones in this sample may be carry-over from other donors' samples. CDR3 residues: CSVDTGGVGTDTQYF.